These 5 T cell receptor beta chains came from one sample sequenced in a study of cytomegalovirus exposure and HLA in healthy donors. Clones were sequenced by immunoSEQ multiplex PCR, and TCRdb holds only the in-frame ones, with some missing. The data hold some 130,000 clones, with roughly 79% observed a single time. Sequences were obtained from PBMCs. These receptor sequences come from a man aged 25 to 40 in good health and CMV-seropositive.

V and J are TRBV18 and TRBJ1-4, with no clear D. The CDR3 spans 16 residues. CDR1 and CDR2 from the germline V gene are KGHSH and LQKENI. Trimming took 3 bases from V and 2 from J, leaving 13 bases between them. The CDR3 DNA sequence: TGTGCCAGCTCACCTCTCCAGTCGAGGACTAATGAAAAACTGTTTTTT. It is translated as CASSPLQSRTNEKLFF.

The J gene is TRBJ2-7, the V gene TRBV7-9; 12 nucleotides line up with TRBD1. The CDR3 contains 15 residues. CDR1 SEHNR and CDR2 FQNEAQ come from the germline V gene (reference sequence). J gave up 3 bases and V 6 bases, and 6 bases lay outside the gene matches. The CDR3 DNA is TGTGCCAGCAGATTGGGACAGGGGGCCGGCTACGAGCAGTACTTC. It specifies CASRLGQGAGYEQYF.

This chain links TRBV7-2 with TRBJ2-1; TRBD1 is a possible D gene (6 bases). This CDR3 contains 12 residues. V was pared by 6 bases and J by 7 bases, with 10 bases between. CDR1 and CDR2 from the germline V gene are SGHTA and FQGNSA. The CDR3 bases are TGTGCCAGCAGATCAGGGGAGAATGAGCAGTTCTTC. Amino acid sequence: CASRSGENEQFF. The full variable domain, with the rest looked up from reference TRBV7-2 and TRBJ2-1, is GAGVSQSPSNKVTEKGKDVELRCDPISGHTALYWYRQSLGQGLEFLIYFQGNSAPDKSGLPSDRFSAERTGGSVSTLTIQRTQQEDSAVYLCASRSGENEQFFGPGTRLTVL.

The CDR3 DNA is TGTGCCAGCAGCTGCCCGAAGCCCCGTCCTTACGAGCAGTACTTC. Protein sequence: CASSCPKPRPYEQYF. The V gene is TRBV9, the J gene TRBJ2-7, with D uncertain. V lost 4 bases to trimming and J lost 4 bases, with 18 bases between them. CDR1 is SGDLS, CDR2 YYNGEE, per germline. This CDR3 comprises 15 residues.

Only a few counts were recorded for this clone. This chain connects TRBV7-9 to TRBJ1-2; TRBD1 might be the D (5 bases). V was cut by 1 base and J by 3 bases, with 6 bases left in between. This CDR3 region has 13 residues. Germline V gives CDR1 SEHNR, CDR2 FQNEAQ (reference sequence). CDR3 amino acids: CASSLGGDYGYTF. For the CDR3, the DNA is TGTGCCAGCAGCTTAGGGGGGGACTATGGCTACACCTTC. Full variable domain (missing parts from reference TRBV7-9 and TRBJ1-2): DTGVSQNPRHKITKRGQNVTFRCDPISEHNRLYWYRQTLGQGPEFLTYFQNEAQLEKSRLLSDRFSAERPKGSFSTLEIQRTEQGDSAMYLCASSLGGDYGYTFGSGTRLTVV.